These 17 T cell receptor beta chains were sequenced from one sample in a study of CD8 T cells in ankylosing spondylitis. TCRdb re-derived calls from the 5' RACE reads in MiXCR, one entry per CDR3 protein. The table includes 250,000 to 400,000 distinct CDR3 sequences, 11% detected once. Sequenced input: blood, either unsorted or a sorted T cell fraction (not recorded which). These TCRs come from a female donor with ankylosing spondylitis or in good health (not recorded which).

This clonotype was counted at least ten times. CDR3 sequence: CASSLSQPGDTQYF. In DNA, the CDR3 is TGTGCCAGCAGTTTAAGCCAGCCCGGGGATACGCAGTATTTT. The V and J genes are TRBV28 and TRBJ2-3; D not resolved. Trimming took off 2 bases at V and 6 bases at J, with 12 bases between the two ends. The CDR3 totals 14 residues. CDR1 and CDR2 from the germline V gene are MDHEN and SYDVKM.

This clonotype appeared many times. This chain connects TRBV5-1 to TRBJ2-7; tentative D call: TRBD2 (6 bases). The CDR3 has 14 residues. The ends were cut back, 6 bases at V and 3 bases at J, with 16 bases in the middle. Germline loops: CDR1 SGHRS, CDR2 YFSETQ. CDR3 loop: CASKLVEGLYEQYF. CDR3 in DNA: TGCGCCAGCAAGCTTGTAGAGGGACTCTACGAGCAGTACTTC.

Points on this clonotype: A much larger clone is a single base away; this may be a read error. The chain links TRBV7-9 to TRBJ1-2; D gene uncertain. Per the germline V gene, CDR1 is SEHNR and CDR2 is FQNEAQ (reference sequence). The CDR3 is 14 amino acids. The CDR3 here is CASIPPGSNYGDTF. In DNA form, the CDR3 reads TGTGCCAGCATCCCTCCAGGTTCTAACTATGGCGACACCTTC.

This rearrangement joins TRBV20-1 to TRBJ2-7; D perhaps matches TRBD1 (6 bases). Germline V lookup: CDR1 DFQATT, CDR2 SNEGSKA (reference sequence). V shed 0 bases and J shed 0 bases, with 15 bases lying between them. The CDR3 loop spans 16 amino acids. The CDR3 sequence: CSARDEHRVASYEQYF. In DNA, the CDR3 is TGCAGTGCTAGAGATGAGCACAGGGTGGCCTCCTACGAGCAGTACTTC.

This clonotype was seen many times. The genes are TRBV5-1 and TRBJ2-7; D possibly corresponds to TRBD2 (6 bases). From germline, CDR1 is SGHRS and CDR2 YFSETQ. Trimming cost V 3 bases and J 2 bases, with 9 bases left between them. CDR3 size: 13 residues. CDR3 sequence reads: CASSWGGTYEQYF. In nucleotides, the CDR3 is TGCGCCAGCAGCTGGGGAGGCACCTACGAGCAGTACTTC.

Ten or more counts support this clonotype. The rearrangement joins TRBV5-1 to TRBJ2-1; D ambiguous. V dropped 0 bases and J dropped 0 bases, with 22 bases sitting between them. The CDR3 is made up of 20 amino acids. In germline, CDR1 is SGHRS, CDR2 YFSETQ. The CDR3 region is CASSLGVPISVSLSYNEQFF. DNA of the CDR3: TGCGCCAGCAGCTTGGGCGTCCCGATCAGCGTCAGCCTCTCCTACAATGAGCAGTTCTTC.

The chain has TRBV4-3 and TRBJ1-5; possible D gene TRBD1, 5 bases. The CDR3 is 16 amino acids. Between the trimmed V and J ends, which lost 2 bases and 4 bases, there was a span of 15 bases. Germline V CDR1 and CDR2: LGHNA, YSLEER. The CDR3 spells CASSQFFGTQNQPQHF. The DNA of the CDR3 is TGCGCCAGCAGCCAATTCTTCGGGACGCAAAATCAGCCCCAGCATTTT.

The chain recombines TRBV27 with TRBJ2-6; D is unresolved. Germline CDR1 and CDR2: MNHEY and SMNVEV (reference sequence). The CDR3 runs to 16 residues. Trimming stripped 6 bases from V and 0 bases from J, with 12 bases between. The DNA for the CDR3 is TGTGCCAGCAGCACGCTGATTGACTCTGGGGCCAACGTCCTGACTTTC. It is translated as CASSTLIDSGANVLTF.

This clonotype was recorded at least ten times. The chain carries TRBV7-3 and TRBJ2-1; maybe TRBD1 (6 bases). This CDR3 has 14 amino acids. Trimming cost V 6 bases and J 7 bases, with 16 bases left between them. In germline, CDR1 is SGHTA, CDR2 FQGTGA. The CDR3 coding sequence is TGTGCCAGCAGAGAAACAGGGATACGGAATGAGCAGTTCTTC. Residues: CASRETGIRNEQFF.

This clonotype was seen many times. The genes are TRBV27 and TRBJ2-6; D call uncertain. Germline V gene sequence: CDR1 MNHEY, CDR2 SMNVEV (reference sequence). V was pared by 6 bases and J by 0 bases, with 9 bases between. The CDR3 length is 15 residues. CDR3 protein: CASRSRFSGANVLTF. CDR3 nucleotide sequence: TGTGCCAGCAGGTCCAGGTTCTCTGGGGCCAACGTCCTGACTTTC.

This clonotype was seen at least ten times. The CDR3: CASSLSVPGELFF. The CDR3 DNA reads TGTGCCAGCAGTTTATCCGTCCCCGGGGAGCTGTTTTTT. The rearrangement joins TRBV28 to TRBJ2-2; the D is unclear. Germline CDR1 reads MDHEN; CDR2 reads SYDVKM. Trimming left V 1 base short and J 6 bases short, with 6 bases between. CDR3 length: 13 amino acids.

In this sample, this clonotype turned up many times. The chain employs TRBV10-3 and TRBJ2-2; D gene unclear. Per the germline V gene, CDR1 is ENHRY and CDR2 is SYGVKD. The germline V and J ends were trimmed by 6 bases and 5 bases, with 7 bases remaining between them. The length of the CDR3 is 12 residues. The CDR3 coding sequence is TGTGCCATCAGCGACGTGACCGGGGAGCTGTTTTTT. Translated, it gives CAISDVTGELFF.

This clonotype turned up a few times. The chain carries TRBV11-2 and TRBJ2-1, with TRBD2 matching over 9 bases. Germline trimming cut 0 bases from V and 5 bases from J; bases unmatched to any gene: 8. Looked up from germline, CDR1 is SGHAT and CDR2 is FQNNGV. The CDR3 loop spans 17 amino acids. In DNA form, the CDR3 reads TGTGCCAGCAGCTTAGATTTCGGACTAGCGTCCCACAATGAGCAGTTCTTC. Translating it yields CASSLDFGLASHNEQFF.

The chain combines TRBV4-2 with TRBJ1-5; no clear D. This CDR3 has 13 amino acids. The germline V gene has CDR1 LGHNA and CDR2 YNFKEQ. Deletions cut 0 bases from V and 11 bases from J, with 11 bases between. As DNA, the CDR3 is TGTGCCAGCAGCCAAGACCAGGTGTCAGCCCAGCATTTT. Translating it yields CASSQDQVSAQHF.

This clonotype was recorded at least ten times. The genes are TRBV28 and TRBJ2-2, with TRBD2 as a possible D gene (6 bases). The CDR3 is 15 amino acids. Germline CDR1 MDHEN, CDR2 SYDVKM. V was pared by 2 bases and J by 6 bases, with 13 bases between. As DNA, the CDR3 is TGTGCCAGCAGTTTAGGAGGGAGCCTCGCCGGGGAGCTGTTTTTT. Translating gives CASSLGGSLAGELFF.

This clonotype was recorded a few times. The chain couples TRBV10-1 to TRBJ2-1, with TRBD2 identical over 9 bases. V gave up 0 bases and J gave up 8 bases; unmatched junction bases: 8. The CDR3 loop spans 16 amino acids. Per germline, CDR1 WNHNN and CDR2 SYGVQD (reference sequence). This CDR3 reads CASSESFSGSRDEQFF. CDR3 sequence (DNA): TGCGCCAGCAGTGAGTCTTTTAGCGGGAGTCGGGATGAGCAGTTCTTC.

This clonotype was picked up a small number of times. This rearrangement joins TRBV5-1 to TRBJ2-3; TRBD2 matches at 13 bases. V gave up 4 bases and J gave up 3 bases; unmatched junction bases: 11. Germline values: CDR1 SGHRS, CDR2 YFSETQ. This CDR3 contains 18 residues. The CDR3 sequence is CASSPLPTTSGRTDTQYF. CDR3 coding DNA: TGCGCCAGCAGCCCCCTTCCTACGACTAGCGGGAGGACAGATACGCAGTATTTT.